The entry below describes one T cell receptor beta chain. The antigen remains unidentified. Germline CDR1 reads SGDLS; CDR2 reads YYNGEE. The CDR3 is 16 residues long. The trim removed 0 bases at V and 3 bases at J, leaving 7 bases unmatched. Reverse transcribing all isolated RNA meant expressed TCRB transcripts were sequenced. Here immunoSEQ multiplex PCR was the method, and the copy in TCRdb shows in-frame clones only, minus some. The sample yields 150,000 to 180,000 clones, 10% seen once. These data originate in a study of beta chain features in type 1 diabetes. The study's findings and limits: Among all four CD4+ subsets, Type 1 diabetes patients had TCRB CDR3s that were moderately but significantly shorter.

The sequenced material came from central memory CD4+ T cells from blood. The chain links TRBV9 to TRBJ1-2, with 8 bases matching TRBD1. The sequence was obtained from a man between 25 and 39 years old with type 1 diabetes. In DNA, the CDR3 is TGTGCCAGCAGCGTAGGAGAGGCAGGGGGCGACTATGGCTACACCTTC. Residues: CASSVGEAGGDYGYTF. The entire variable domain, with the rest obtained from reference TRBV9 and TRBJ1-2, is as follows: DSGVTQTPKHLITATGQRVTLRCSPRSGDLSVYWYQQSLDQGLQFLIQYYNGEERAKGNILERFSAQQFPDLHSELNLSSLELGDSALYFCASSVGEAGGDYGYTFGSGTRLTVV.